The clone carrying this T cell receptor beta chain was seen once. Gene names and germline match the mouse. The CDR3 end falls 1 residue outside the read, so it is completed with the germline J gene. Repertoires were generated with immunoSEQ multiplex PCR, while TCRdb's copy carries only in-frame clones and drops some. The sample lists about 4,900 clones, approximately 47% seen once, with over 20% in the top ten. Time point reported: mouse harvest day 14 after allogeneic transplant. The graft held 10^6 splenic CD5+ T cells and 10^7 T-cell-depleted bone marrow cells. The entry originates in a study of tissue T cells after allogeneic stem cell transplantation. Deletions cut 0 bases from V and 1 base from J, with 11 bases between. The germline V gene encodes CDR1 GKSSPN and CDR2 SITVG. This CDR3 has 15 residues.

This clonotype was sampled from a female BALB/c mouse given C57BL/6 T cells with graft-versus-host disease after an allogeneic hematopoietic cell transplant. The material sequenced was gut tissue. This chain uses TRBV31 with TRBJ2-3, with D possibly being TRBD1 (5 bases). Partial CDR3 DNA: TGTGCCTGGAGTCTGGGGAGGGGTGGTGCAGAAACGCTGTAT. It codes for CAWSLGRGGAETLY. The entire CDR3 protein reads CAWSLGRGGAETLYF.